The next 2 T cell receptor beta chains were all read from a single sample in a study of T cell clusters in autoimmune cytopenias. TRB amplification used 200 to 250 ng of peripheral blood genomic DNA. One tube held mixed TRB-A and TRB-B primer pools for touch-down PCR. TCRdb re-called the multiplex PCR reads and gives one entry per CDR3 protein, without DNA. Seen in this sample are about 3,900 distinct CDR3 sequences; the ten most common clones hold roughly an eighth. The source material was peripheral blood. These receptors all come from a human donor with an autoimmune cytopenia or autoimmune hepatitis (not recorded which).

Its frequency marks this clonotype as medium-sized. The chain joins TRBV5-4 to TRBJ1-4. The germline CDR1 and CDR2 sequences are SGHNT and YYREEE (reference sequence). The CDR3 is made up of 15 amino acids. The CDR3 loop reads CASSLFLEENEKLFF. Complete variable domain (other parts from reference TRBV5-4 and TRBJ1-4): ETGVTQSPTHLIKTRGQQVTLRCSSQSGHNTVSWYQQALGQGPQFIFQYYREEENGRGNFPPRFSGLQFPNYSSELNVNALELDDSALYLCASSLFLEENEKLFFGSGTQLSVL.

This clonotype is called medium-sized based on its frequency. The chain joins TRBV27 to TRBJ1-5; TCRdb returns TRBD1, unconfirmable since there is no DNA. The CDR3 length is 17 residues. Looked up from germline, CDR1 is MNHEY and CDR2 is SMNVEV (reference sequence). The CDR3 region is CASSLYPPGGSNQPQHF.